Listed below are T cell receptor beta chains from one sample, sequenced in a study of post-analysis software for immune sequencing data. TCRdb itself ran the PCR reads through MiXCR, one entry per CDR3 protein. This sample has a few hundred thousand distinct CDR3 sequences, with nearly 45% found just once. The specimen sequenced was blood. The source is a girl between 5 and 17 years old with multiple sclerosis. The CDR3 runs from the conserved cysteine through the conserved F or W. D genes are given only for firm matches. Size is omitted from some rows. Given values are once, few, many or a class for expanded clones.

abundance: NA
d_gene: NA
v_gene: TRBV6-2/TRBV6-3
j_gene: TRBJ1-1
CDR3nt: TGTGCCAGCAAGGTTGGCCCCGGCGCCAGGGAAGCTTTCTTT
CDR3aa: CASKVGPGAREAFF

abundance: few
d_gene: TRBD2
v_gene: TRBV20-1
j_gene: TRBJ2-1
CDR3nt: TGCAGTGCTAGAGACCCCTTAACCGGGAGGGCCAATGAGCAGTTCTTC
CDR3aa: CSARDPLTGRANEQFF

abundance: NA
d_gene: NA
v_gene: TRBV28
j_gene: TRBJ2-7
CDR3nt: TGTGCCAGCAGTTCCGGACTGCCGCCCTACGAGCAGTACTTC
CDR3aa: CASSSGLPPYEQYF

abundance: few
d_gene: TRBD1
v_gene: TRBV7-9
j_gene: TRBJ1-4
CDR3nt: TGTGCCAGCAGCTTTAGGGGACAGGGGGTTCGTAATGAAAAACTGTTTTTT
CDR3aa: CASSFRGQGVRNEKLFF

abundance: NA
d_gene: NA
v_gene: TRBV7-2
j_gene: TRBJ1-4
CDR3nt: TGTGCCAGCAGCTTAGGGTACCTCGATGGTGAAAAACTGTTTTTT
CDR3aa: CASSLGYLDGEKLFF

abundance: NA
d_gene: NA
v_gene: TRBV6-2/TRBV6-3
j_gene: TRBJ2-5
CDR3nt: TGTGCCAGCAGTTCACCTCGACTAGGCGGGGAGACCCAGTACTTC
CDR3aa: CASSSPRLGGETQYF

abundance: NA
d_gene: NA
v_gene: TRBV10-1
j_gene: TRBJ2-7
CDR3nt: TGCGCCAGCAGTTTTGACGCGGCCTACGAGCAGTACTTC
CDR3aa: CASSFDAAYEQYF

abundance: NA
d_gene: NA
v_gene: TRBV5-6
j_gene: TRBJ2-5
CDR3nt: TGTGCCAGCAGCTTGGCCTCAGGAACCGGGGAGACCCAGTACTTC
CDR3aa: CASSLASGTGETQYF

abundance: many
d_gene: TRBD1
v_gene: TRBV24-1
j_gene: TRBJ1-5
CDR3nt: TGTGCCACCAGTGACCCGGGGACAGGGCATCAGCCCCAGCATTTT
CDR3aa: CATSDPGTGHQPQHF

abundance: NA
d_gene: NA
v_gene: TRBV19
j_gene: TRBJ2-3
CDR3nt: TGTGCCAGTAGTATATTTGGCCATACGCAGTATTTT
CDR3aa: CASSIFGHTQYF

abundance: NA
d_gene: NA
v_gene: TRBV7-3
j_gene: TRBJ2-1
CDR3nt: TGTGCCAGCAGCTTAAACAGGGTAGGCTACAATGAGCAGTTCTTC
CDR3aa: CASSLNRVGYNEQFF

abundance: NA
d_gene: NA
v_gene: TRBV4-1
j_gene: TRBJ1-5
CDR3nt: TGCGCCAGCAGCCAAGTCTTGGTGGGCAATCAGCCCCAGCATTTT
CDR3aa: CASSQVLVGNQPQHF

abundance: NA
d_gene: TRBD2
v_gene: TRBV5-5
j_gene: TRBJ2-1
CDR3nt: TGTGCCAGCAGCGGGGGAGGGATGATGAATGAGCAGTTCTTC
CDR3aa: CASSGGGMMNEQFF

abundance: NA
d_gene: TRBD1
v_gene: TRBV6-5
j_gene: TRBJ1-5
CDR3nt: TGTGCCAGCAGGAGGACCGACAGGGATAATCAGCCCCAGCATTTT
CDR3aa: CASRRTDRDNQPQHF

abundance: NA
d_gene: NA
v_gene: TRBV15
j_gene: TRBJ2-7
CDR3nt: TGTGCCACCAGCAGAGATCAAACAGGGGGGGAGTACTTC
CDR3aa: CATSRDQTGGEYF

abundance: NA
d_gene: NA
v_gene: TRBV10-3
j_gene: TRBJ2-7
CDR3nt: TGTGCCATCAGTGAACCCAGGGGTACCTACGAGCAGTACTTC
CDR3aa: CAISEPRGTYEQYF

abundance: few
d_gene: NA
v_gene: TRBV28
j_gene: TRBJ1-1
CDR3nt: TGTGCCAGCAGTCTAGACACCCCGGAAAACACTGAAGCTTTCTTT
CDR3aa: CASSLDTPENTEAFF

abundance: NA
d_gene: TRBD1
v_gene: TRBV4-1
j_gene: TRBJ1-1
CDR3nt: TGCGCCAGCAGCCCCGACAGGGGGCGGACTGAAGCTTTCTTT
CDR3aa: CASSPDRGRTEAFF

abundance: few
d_gene: TRBD1
v_gene: TRBV7-2
j_gene: TRBJ1-2
CDR3nt: TGTGCCAGCAGCTCCCGGGACAGGATGATTTATGGCTACACCTTC
CDR3aa: CASSSRDRMIYGYTF

abundance: NA
d_gene: TRBD2
v_gene: TRBV5-1
j_gene: TRBJ2-5
CDR3nt: TGCGCCAGCAGCTTGGGGAGCGGGAACCAAGAGACCCAGTACTTC
CDR3aa: CASSLGSGNQETQYF

abundance: NA
d_gene: TRBD1
v_gene: TRBV7-8
j_gene: TRBJ2-1
CDR3nt: TGTGCCAGCAGCTTACCGGGACAGATTTCCTACAATGAGCAGTTCTTC
CDR3aa: CASSLPGQISYNEQFF

abundance: NA
d_gene: TRBD1
v_gene: TRBV12-3/TRBV12-4
j_gene: TRBJ2-3
CDR3nt: TGTGCCAGCAGTTTGACAGGGGGCTGGGCAGATACGCAGTATTTT
CDR3aa: CASSLTGGWADTQYF

abundance: NA
d_gene: NA
v_gene: TRBV6-6
j_gene: TRBJ1-4
CDR3nt: TGTGCCAGCAGCGACAGGAGAGGGCAGGAAAAACTGTTTTTT
CDR3aa: CASSDRRGQEKLFF

abundance: NA
d_gene: NA
v_gene: TRBV5-1
j_gene: TRBJ2-7
CDR3nt: TGCGCCAGCAGCCTGTCCGACAGCTCCTACGAGCAGTACTTC
CDR3aa: CASSLSDSSYEQYF

abundance: few
d_gene: TRBD2
v_gene: TRBV6-6
j_gene: TRBJ2-3
CDR3nt: TGTGCCAGCACTCTGGGACTAGCGGGAGCCACAGATACGCAGTATTTT
CDR3aa: CASTLGLAGATDTQYF

abundance: NA
d_gene: NA
v_gene: TRBV9
j_gene: TRBJ1-2
CDR3nt: TGTGCCAGCAGCGTAGTGGGAGGGGAATATGGCTACACCTTC
CDR3aa: CASSVVGGEYGYTF

abundance: NA
d_gene: NA
v_gene: TRBV20-1
j_gene: TRBJ1-6
CDR3nt: TGCAGTGCTAGCAGTAACTACAGGATCAGCAATTCACCCCTCCACTTT
CDR3aa: CSASSNYRISNSPLHF

abundance: NA
d_gene: NA
v_gene: TRBV28
j_gene: TRBJ2-7
CDR3nt: TGTGCCAGCAGTTTTCGCGTAGGGGCCTACGAGCAGTACTTC
CDR3aa: CASSFRVGAYEQYF

abundance: few
d_gene: NA
v_gene: TRBV6-2/TRBV6-3
j_gene: TRBJ2-7
CDR3nt: TGTGCCAGCAGTTACGACGGCTCCTACGAGCAGTACTTC
CDR3aa: CASSYDGSYEQYF

abundance: few
d_gene: TRBD2
v_gene: TRBV7-9
j_gene: TRBJ2-7
CDR3nt: TGTGCCAGCACGGGGGGACGCTCCTACGAGCAGTACTTC
CDR3aa: CASTGGRSYEQYF

abundance: few
d_gene: NA
v_gene: TRBV7-6
j_gene: TRBJ1-2
CDR3nt: TGTGCCAGCAGCTTGGGTGGGGGGATCGACTATGGCTACACCTTC
CDR3aa: CASSLGGGIDYGYTF

abundance: NA
d_gene: TRBD2
v_gene: TRBV27
j_gene: TRBJ2-1
CDR3nt: TGTGCCAGCAGTCCTCGGGTAGCGGGAGGGCCGAAAAACAATGAGCAGTTCTTC
CDR3aa: CASSPRVAGGPKNNEQFF

abundance: NA
d_gene: NA
v_gene: TRBV7-9
j_gene: TRBJ2-3
CDR3nt: TGTGCCAGCAGCGAGAATGGGAGGACGCAGTATTTT
CDR3aa: CASSENGRTQYF

abundance: NA
d_gene: TRBD2
v_gene: TRBV3-1
j_gene: TRBJ2-4
CDR3nt: TGTGCCAGCAGCTATGTGAAACTAGCGGCACTAGCCAAAAACATTCAGTACTTC
CDR3aa: CASSYVKLAALAKNIQYF

abundance: NA
d_gene: NA
v_gene: TRBV5-6
j_gene: TRBJ2-2
CDR3nt: TGTGCCAGCAGCTTGGACGCCACCGGGGAGCTGTTTTTT
CDR3aa: CASSLDATGELFF

abundance: few
d_gene: NA
v_gene: TRBV6-5
j_gene: TRBJ2-7
CDR3nt: TGTGCCAGTAAGGGACCGTCCTACGAGCAGTACTTC
CDR3aa: CASKGPSYEQYF

abundance: few
d_gene: NA
v_gene: TRBV5-1
j_gene: TRBJ1-2
CDR3nt: TGCGCCAGCAGCTTGAAGACCGGGACACCGGCGGGCTACACCTTC
CDR3aa: CASSLKTGTPAGYTF

abundance: NA
d_gene: NA
v_gene: TRBV4-1
j_gene: TRBJ2-4
CDR3nt: TGCGCCAGCAGCCAAGTGATAGATAACAAAAACATTCAGTACTTC
CDR3aa: CASSQVIDNKNIQYF

abundance: few
d_gene: NA
v_gene: TRBV28
j_gene: TRBJ2-4
CDR3nt: TGTGCCAGCAGTTCCCAGGAGACAGGCAAAAACATTCAGTACTTC
CDR3aa: CASSSQETGKNIQYF

abundance: NA
d_gene: TRBD2
v_gene: TRBV28
j_gene: TRBJ2-1
CDR3nt: TGTGCCAGCAGCTTGACTAGCGAGATACTTTATGGGCAGTTCTTC
CDR3aa: CASSLTSEILYGQFF

abundance: NA
d_gene: TRBD2
v_gene: TRBV30
j_gene: TRBJ2-1
CDR3nt: TGTGCCTGGAGTGTACGCCCTAGCGGGACCCGGTTCTTC
CDR3aa: CAWSVRPSGTRFF

abundance: few
d_gene: TRBD2
v_gene: TRBV20-1
j_gene: TRBJ2-5
CDR3nt: TGCAGTGCCCCGGGACTAGCGGGGGGGACCCAGTACTTC
CDR3aa: CSAPGLAGGTQYF

abundance: many
d_gene: TRBD1
v_gene: TRBV6-5
j_gene: TRBJ2-7
CDR3nt: TGTGCCAGCAGTTGGGACAGAAACTTTTACGAGCAGTACTTC
CDR3aa: CASSWDRNFYEQYF

abundance: few
d_gene: NA
v_gene: TRBV20-1
j_gene: TRBJ1-6
CDR3nt: TGCAGTGCTAGCCGCCGGGCCAGGACCTATAATTCACCCCTCCACTTT
CDR3aa: CSASRRARTYNSPLHF